A single sample is the source of the 23 T cell receptor beta chains below, sequenced in a study of untreated major depressive disorder. Data came from immunoSEQ multiplex PCR; TCRdb stores just in-frame clones and leaves some out. The table has around 20,000 clones, 90% to 95% seen once; the top ten hold around 0.3%. Sequenced input: CD4+ T cells from PBMCs. Receptor source: a man aged 25-45 years in good health.

The J gene is TRBJ2-1, the V gene TRBV11-1; D may be TRBD2 (5 bases). Trimming cost V 4 bases and J 5 bases, with 15 bases left between them. Germline CDR1 reads SGHAT; CDR2 reads FQDESV (reference sequence). The CDR3 runs to 15 residues. The CDR3 nucleotides read TGTGCCAGCAGCTCGAGGGCGGATGGGCACAATGAGCAGTTCTTC. Amino acids: CASSSRADGHNEQFF.

The chain is built from TRBV5-1 and TRBJ1-2; TRBD1 aligns across 8 bases. This CDR3 has 14 residues. Germline CDR1 reads SGHRS; CDR2 reads YFSETQ. V lost 9 bases to trimming and J lost 6 bases; unmatched junction nucleotides: 13. Here the CDR3 reads CATHNPDRENGYTF. Here the CDR3 DNA reads TGCGCCACGCATAACCCGGACAGGGAAAATGGCTACACCTTC.

The V gene is TRBV4-1, the J gene TRBJ2-5; D perhaps matches TRBD1 (6 bases). This CDR3 spans 15 amino acids. Trimming took off 0 bases at V and 5 bases at J, with 13 bases between the two ends. Germline lookup yields CDR1 MGHRA and CDR2 YSYEKL. CDR3 sequence reads: CASSQDRGYGETQYF. For the CDR3, the DNA is TGCGCCAGCAGCCAAGATAGGGGGTATGGGGAGACCCAGTACTTC.

The J gene is TRBJ1-3, the V gene TRBV6-5; 8 bases are shared with TRBD1. The CDR3 contains 13 residues. The V gene end was trimmed by 8 bases and the J gene end by 4 bases; junction bases not matched to a gene: 4. Germline V gene sequence: CDR1 MNHEY, CDR2 SVGAGI. The CDR3 bases are TGTGCCAGCCAGGGGGCAACGGGAAACACCATATATTTT. Translating gives CASQGATGNTIYF.

V gene TRBV20-1 combines with J gene TRBJ1-1; no clear D. The V end lost 6 bases, the J end lost 2 bases, and 7 bases lay between the germline ends. From germline, CDR1 is DFQATT and CDR2 SNEGSKA (reference sequence). This CDR3 has 11 residues. The CDR3 DNA reads as TGCAGTGCCCCCCTTAACACTGAAGCTTTCTTT. Its protein is CSAPLNTEAFF.

V is TRBV27 and J is TRBJ1-2; TRBD1 matches at 8 bases. The CDR3 has 14 amino acids. V lost 3 bases, J lost 2 bases, and 2 bases stayed unmatched. The germline V gene has CDR1 MNHEY and CDR2 SMNVEV (reference sequence). CDR3 region: CASSFGDRNYGYTF. The CDR3 nucleotides are TGTGCCAGCAGTTTTGGGGACAGGAACTATGGCTACACCTTC.

V is TRBV7-2 and J is TRBJ2-7, with a weak D call TRBD2 (5 bases). The CDR3 has 12 amino acids. Deletions cut 5 bases from V and 3 bases from J, with 8 bases between. CDR1 and CDR2 (germline): SGHTA, FQGNSA. The CDR3 DNA is TGTGCCAGCAGCCAACGGGGCTACGAGCAGTACTTC. The encoded protein is CASSQRGYEQYF.

V gene TRBV7-9 combines with J gene TRBJ1-2; D is uncertain. The germline V and J ends were trimmed by 1 base and 8 bases, with 11 bases remaining between them. Germline CDR1 reads SEHNR; CDR2 reads FQNEAQ (reference sequence). This CDR3 region has 13 residues. CDR3 nucleotide sequence: TGTGCCAGCAGCTTAGAAGAGTCCGGGGGCTACACCTTC. As protein: CASSLEESGGYTF.

This chain joins TRBV5-1 and TRBJ2-1; D is perhaps TRBD2 (6 bases). The CDR3 is 17 amino acids. Germline CDR1 is SGHRS and CDR2 is YFSETQ. Trimming removed 1 base from V and 0 bases from J, with 14 bases in between. CDR3 nucleotides: TGCGCCAGCAGCTTGCACGGCGGGGCGAGCTCCTACAATGAGCAGTTCTTC. Translation: CASSLHGGASSYNEQFF.

The chain links TRBV7-9 to TRBJ1-5, with a tentative D call TRBD1 (5 bases). The germline V and J ends were trimmed by 7 bases and 5 bases, with 15 bases remaining between them. CDR3 length: 14 amino acids. The germline CDR1 and CDR2 sequences are SEHNR and FQNEAQ (reference sequence). CDR3 bases: TGTGCCAGCACCCCGGACAACACTTATCAGCCCCAGCATTTT. Translation gives CASTPDNTYQPQHF. Variable domain in full (rest from reference TRBV7-9 and TRBJ1-5): DTGVSQNPRHKITKRGQNVTFRCDPISEHNRLYWYRQTLGQGPEFLTYFQNEAQLEKSRLLSDRFSAERPKGSFSTLEIQRTEQGDSAMYLCASTPDNTYQPQHFGDGTRLSIL.

The chain employs TRBV6-4 and TRBJ2-7; 10 bases agree with TRBD2. With V trimmed by 6 bases and J by 2 bases, 4 bases remained unmatched. The CDR3 totals 14 residues. Germline-derived CDR1 and CDR2 are MRHNA and SNTAGT. The CDR3 DNA is TGTGCCAGCAGCGTACTAGCGGGGCCCTACGAGCAGTACTTC. This codes for CASSVLAGPYEQYF.

This clone was detected only once. The chain has TRBV7-2 and TRBJ2-1; no clear D gene. V lost 7 bases and J lost 4, with 17 bases in between. The germline CDR1 and CDR2 sequences are SGHTA and FQGNSA. The CDR3 loop spans 15 amino acids. The CDR3 region has the DNA TGTGCCAGCACCCCCGGAGCCCCAACATACAATGAGCAGTTCTTC. Protein: CASTPGAPTYNEQFF.

The rearrangement links TRBV5-8 to TRBJ1-1; no firm D call. There are 15 residues in the CDR3. The germline V gene encodes CDR1 SGHTS and CDR2 YDEGEE. V was trimmed by 0 bases and J by 2 bases, leaving 11 bases between them. The CDR3 sequence: CASSLVVGVNTEAFF. CDR3 in DNA: TGTGCCAGCAGCTTGGTGGTGGGCGTAAACACTGAAGCTTTCTTT.

This chain uses TRBV20-1 with TRBJ1-1; D is unresolved. Germline V gene data show CDR1 as DFQATT and CDR2 as SNEGSKA (reference sequence). The CDR3 extends over 11 amino acids. V gave up 5 bases and J gave up 8 bases, with 12 bases separating them. The CDR3 region is CSAGDPKEAFF. For the CDR3, the DNA is TGCAGTGCTGGGGATCCAAAAGAAGCTTTCTTT.

V usage is TRBV15 and J usage is TRBJ2-5, with D possibly being TRBD2 (6 bases). The CDR3 loop spans 15 amino acids. V lost 4 bases and J lost 5, with 17 bases in between. Germline values: CDR1 LNHNV, CDR2 YYDKDF (reference sequence). As DNA, the CDR3 is TGTGCCACCAGCAAAGCTAGCGCGGGTTTTGAGACCCAGTACTTC. Translated, it gives CATSKASAGFETQYF. Full variable domain (outside the CDR3, taken from reference TRBV15 and TRBJ2-5): DAMVIQNPRYQVTQFGKPVTLSCSQTLNHNVMYWYQQKSSQAPKLLFHYYDKDFNNEADTPDNFQSRRPNTSFCFLDIRSPGLGDTAMYLCATSKASAGFETQYFGPGTRLLVL.

The gene calls are TRBV6-1 and TRBJ1-1, with D possibly TRBD1 on 5 matching bases. The germline gives CDR1 MNHNS, CDR2 SASEGT. The CDR3 runs 15 residues. V lost 0 bases to trimming and J lost 11 bases, with 19 bases between them. CDR3 sequence: CASSEAGHVSDRAFF. Here the CDR3 DNA reads TGTGCCAGCAGTGAAGCGGGGCACGTTTCGGATCGGGCTTTCTTT.

The chain employs TRBV7-3 and TRBJ2-5; TRBD1 agrees at 7 bases. Germline CDR1 reads SGHTA; CDR2 reads FQGTGA. This CDR3 comprises 13 residues. V shed 3 bases, J shed 3 bases, and the junction held 1 base outside the gene matches. The CDR3 DNA reads TGTGCCAGCAGCTTTGACAGGGAAGAGACCCAGTACTTC. Translation gives CASSFDREETQYF.

This clone was observed once. The gene calls are TRBV5-1 and TRBJ2-7; D gene unclear. The V end was cut by 0 bases, the J end by 7 bases, with 11 bases between. This CDR3 spans 13 amino acids. Germline V gene lookup returns CDR1 SGHRS and CDR2 YFSETQ. CDR3 amino acids: CASSLDLRREQYF. In nucleotides, the CDR3 is TGCGCCAGCAGCTTGGATCTCAGACGAGAGCAGTACTTC.

The J gene is TRBJ2-5, the V gene TRBV30; the match to TRBD2 covers 7 bases. Germline-derived CDR1 and CDR2 are GTSNPN and SVGIG (reference sequence). Trimming removed 3 bases from V and 7 bases from J; junction bases left unmatched: 11. This CDR3 has 14 residues. CDR3 coding DNA: TGTGCCTGGAGACTAGCGCGGGCGTCAGTGACCCAGTACTTC. Translating it yields CAWRLARASVTQYF.

This clone was counted a single time. J is TRBJ2-3 and V is TRBV7-3; 10 bases align to TRBD2. The CDR3 extends over 15 amino acids. Germline CDR1 SGHTA, CDR2 FQGTGA. Losses at the gene ends were 4 bases for V and 4 bases for J; bases not matched to a gene: 5. As DNA, the CDR3 is TGTGCCAGCAGCTATGTCAGCGGGAGGGCAGATACGCAGTATTTT. Protein sequence: CASSYVSGRADTQYF. The full variable domain, rest sourced from reference TRBV7-3 and TRBJ2-3, is GAGVSQTPSNKVTEKGKYVELRCDPISGHTALYWYRQSLGQGPEFLIYFQGTGAADDSGLPNDRFFAVRPEGSVSTLKIQRTERGDSAVYLCASSYVSGRADTQYFGPGTRLTVL.

V usage is TRBV7-6 and J usage is TRBJ1-4, with 8 bases identical to TRBD1. Trimming cost V 5 bases and J 8 bases; bases outside gene matches: 10. The germline V gene encodes CDR1 SGHVS and CDR2 FNYEAQ. The CDR3 is made up of 15 amino acids. The CDR3 nucleotides are TGTGCCAGCAGCGAAAACCAGGGGGCTGAAGAAAAACTGTTTTTT. The encoded protein is CASSENQGAEEKLFF.

This rearrangement joins TRBV20-1 to TRBJ1-1; no definite D call. CDR1 is DFQATT, CDR2 SNEGSKA, per germline (reference sequence). CDR3 size: 11 residues. Trimming removed 4 bases at V and 2 bases at J, with 5 bases between. CDR3 coding DNA: TGCAGTGCTACAGGTAACACTGAAGCTTTCTTT. Amino acid sequence: CSATGNTEAFF.

The chain joins TRBV5-6 to TRBJ1-1; 8 bases are shared with TRBD1. The CDR3 spans 13 residues. Per germline, CDR1 SGHDT and CDR2 YYEEEE. V dropped 5 bases and J dropped 10; count of bases not matched to a gene: 10. In DNA, the CDR3 is TGTGCCAGCAGTTTAGCACAGGGGGTCGGAGCTTTCTTT. Protein sequence: CASSLAQGVGAFF.